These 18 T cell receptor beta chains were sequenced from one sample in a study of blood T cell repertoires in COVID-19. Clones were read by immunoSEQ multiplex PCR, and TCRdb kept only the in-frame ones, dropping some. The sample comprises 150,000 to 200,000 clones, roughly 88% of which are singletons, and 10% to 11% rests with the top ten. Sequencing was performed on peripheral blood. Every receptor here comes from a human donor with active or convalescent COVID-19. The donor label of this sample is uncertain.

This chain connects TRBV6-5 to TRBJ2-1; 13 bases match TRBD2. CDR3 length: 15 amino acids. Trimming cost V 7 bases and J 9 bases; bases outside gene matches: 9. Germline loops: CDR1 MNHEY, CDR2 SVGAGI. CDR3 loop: CASKTTSGGSGEQFF. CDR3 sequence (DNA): TGTGCCAGCAAGACGACTAGCGGGGGGTCGGGTGAGCAGTTCTTC.

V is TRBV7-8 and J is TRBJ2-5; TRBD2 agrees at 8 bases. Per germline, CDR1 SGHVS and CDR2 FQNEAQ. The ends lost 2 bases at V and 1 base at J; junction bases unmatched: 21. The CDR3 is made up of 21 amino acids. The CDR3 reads CASSLYQTDSRLAGLQETQYF. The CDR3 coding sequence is TGTGCCAGCAGCTTATACCAAACAGACAGCCGGTTAGCGGGGCTCCAAGAGACCCAGTACTTC.

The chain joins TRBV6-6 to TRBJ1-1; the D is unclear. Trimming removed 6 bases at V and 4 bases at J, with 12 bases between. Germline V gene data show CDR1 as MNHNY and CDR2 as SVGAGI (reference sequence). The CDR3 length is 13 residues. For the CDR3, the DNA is TGTGCCAGCAGCTCACGTACTATCACTGAAGCTTTCTTT. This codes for CASSSRTITEAFF.

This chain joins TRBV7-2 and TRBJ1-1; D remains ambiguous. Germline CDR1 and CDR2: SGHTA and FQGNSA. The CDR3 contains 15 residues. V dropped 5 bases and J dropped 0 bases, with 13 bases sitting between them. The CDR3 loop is CASSPPGRLNTEAFF. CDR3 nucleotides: TGTGCCAGCAGCCCTCCGGGGAGGTTGAACACTGAAGCTTTCTTT.

The CDR3, as DNA: TGTGCCAGCAGCCAAGGCGGGGGGGTTAATGAGCAGTTCTTC. Amino acid sequence: CASSQGGGVNEQFF. V gene TRBV14 combines with J gene TRBJ2-1, with 9 bases identical to TRBD2. V trimming: 1 base; J trimming: 7 bases; junction bases outside the gene matches: 2. The V gene's germline CDR1 is SGHDN and CDR2 FVKESK. The CDR3 contains 14 residues.

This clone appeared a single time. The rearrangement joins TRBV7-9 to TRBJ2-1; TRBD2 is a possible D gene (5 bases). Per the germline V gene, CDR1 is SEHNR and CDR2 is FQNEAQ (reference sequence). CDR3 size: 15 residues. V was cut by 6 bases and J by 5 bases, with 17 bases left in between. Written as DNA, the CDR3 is TGTGCCAGCAGAGAAAGCGGTAACCTGGACAATGAGCAGTTCTTC. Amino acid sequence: CASRESGNLDNEQFF. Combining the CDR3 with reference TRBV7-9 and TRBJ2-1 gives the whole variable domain DTGVSQNPRHKITKRGQNVTFRCDPISEHNRLYWYRQTLGQGPEFLTYFQNEAQLEKSRLLSDRFSAERPKGSFSTLEIQRTEQGDSAMYLCASRESGNLDNEQFFGPGTRLTVL.

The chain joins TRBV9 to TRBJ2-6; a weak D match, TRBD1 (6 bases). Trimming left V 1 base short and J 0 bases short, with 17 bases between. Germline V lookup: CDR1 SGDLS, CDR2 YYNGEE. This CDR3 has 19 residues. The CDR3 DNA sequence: TGTGCCAGCAGCGTAAACCGACAGGTATCCTTCTCTGGGGCCAACGTCCTGACTTTC. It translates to CASSVNRQVSFSGANVLTF.

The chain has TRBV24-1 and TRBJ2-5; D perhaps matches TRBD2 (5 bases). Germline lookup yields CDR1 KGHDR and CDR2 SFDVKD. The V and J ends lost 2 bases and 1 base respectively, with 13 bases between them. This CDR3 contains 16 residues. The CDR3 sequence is CATSDSSPRVQETQYF. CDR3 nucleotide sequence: TGTGCCACCAGTGATTCCTCACCGAGGGTCCAAGAGACCCAGTACTTC.

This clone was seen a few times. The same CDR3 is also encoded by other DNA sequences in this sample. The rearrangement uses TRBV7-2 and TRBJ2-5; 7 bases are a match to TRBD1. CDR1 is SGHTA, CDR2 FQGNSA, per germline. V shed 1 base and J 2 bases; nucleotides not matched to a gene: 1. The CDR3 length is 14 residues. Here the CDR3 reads CASSLGGQQETQYF. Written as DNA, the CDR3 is TGTGCCAGCAGCTTAGGGGGACAGCAAGAGACCCAGTACTTC.

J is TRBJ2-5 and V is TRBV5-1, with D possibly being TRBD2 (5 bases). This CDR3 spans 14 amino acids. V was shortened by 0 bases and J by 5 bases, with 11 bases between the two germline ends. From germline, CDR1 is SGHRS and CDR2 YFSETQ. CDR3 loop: CASSLGPGMETQYF. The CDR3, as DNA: TGCGCCAGCAGCTTGGGTCCGGGAATGGAGACCCAGTACTTC.

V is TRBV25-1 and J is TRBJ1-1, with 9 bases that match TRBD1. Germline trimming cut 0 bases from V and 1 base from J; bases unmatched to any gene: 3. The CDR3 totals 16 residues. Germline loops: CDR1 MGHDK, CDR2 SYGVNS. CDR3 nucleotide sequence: TGTGCCAGCAGTGAATACCCGACAGGGGGGAACACTGAAGCTTTCTTT. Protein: CASSEYPTGGNTEAFF.

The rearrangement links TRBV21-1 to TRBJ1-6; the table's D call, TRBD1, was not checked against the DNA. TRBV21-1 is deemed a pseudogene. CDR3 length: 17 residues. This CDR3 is CASSRPGQGSYNSPLHF. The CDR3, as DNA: TGTGCCAGCAGCCGCCCCGGGCAGGGCTCCTATAATTCACCCCTCCACTTT.

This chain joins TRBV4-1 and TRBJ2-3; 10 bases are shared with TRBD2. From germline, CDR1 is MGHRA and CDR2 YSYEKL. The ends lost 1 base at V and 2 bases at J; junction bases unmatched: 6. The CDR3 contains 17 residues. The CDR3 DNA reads TGCGCCAGCAGCCAAGGTCTAGCGGGAGAAGTCACAGATACGCAGTATTTT. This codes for CASSQGLAGEVTDTQYF.

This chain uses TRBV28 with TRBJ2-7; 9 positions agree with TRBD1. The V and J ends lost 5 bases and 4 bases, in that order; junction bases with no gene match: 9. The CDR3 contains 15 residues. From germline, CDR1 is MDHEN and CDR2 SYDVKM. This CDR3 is CASSPHSGTGYEQYF. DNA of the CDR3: TGTGCCAGCAGTCCCCATTCCGGGACAGGGTACGAGCAGTACTTC. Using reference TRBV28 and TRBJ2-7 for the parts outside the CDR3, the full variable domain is DVKVTQSSRYLVKRTGEKVFLECVQDMDHENMFWYRQDPGLGLRLIYFSYDVKMKEKGDIPEGYSVSREKKERFSLILESASTNQTSMYLCASSPHSGTGYEQYFGPGTRLTVT.

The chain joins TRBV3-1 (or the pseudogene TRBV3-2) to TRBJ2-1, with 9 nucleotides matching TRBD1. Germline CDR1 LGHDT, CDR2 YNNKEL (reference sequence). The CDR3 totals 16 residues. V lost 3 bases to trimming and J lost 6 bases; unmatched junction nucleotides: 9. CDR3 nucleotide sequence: TGTGCCAGCAGCCACCCCCGGGACAGGGTAGGCAATGAGCAGTTCTTC. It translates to CASSHPRDRVGNEQFF.

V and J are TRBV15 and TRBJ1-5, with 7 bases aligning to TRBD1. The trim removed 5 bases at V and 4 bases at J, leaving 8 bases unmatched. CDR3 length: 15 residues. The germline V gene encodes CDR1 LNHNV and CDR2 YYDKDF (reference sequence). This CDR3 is CATSGRTTGNQPQHF. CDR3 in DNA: TGTGCCACCAGCGGACGTACGACAGGGAATCAGCCCCAGCATTTT.

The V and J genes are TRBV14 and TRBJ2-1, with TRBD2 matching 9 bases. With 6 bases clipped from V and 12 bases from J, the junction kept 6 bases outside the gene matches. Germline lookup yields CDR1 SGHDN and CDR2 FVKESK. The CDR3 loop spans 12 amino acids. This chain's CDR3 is CASSPSGRTQFF. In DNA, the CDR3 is TGTGCCAGCAGTCCAAGCGGGAGGACGCAGTTCTTC. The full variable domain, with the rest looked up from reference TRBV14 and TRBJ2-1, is EAGVTQFPSHSVIEKGQTVTLRCDPISGHDNLYWYRRVMGKEIKFLLHFVKESKQDESGMPNNRFLAERTGGTYSTLKVQPAELEDSGVYFCASSPSGRTQFFGPGTRLTVL.

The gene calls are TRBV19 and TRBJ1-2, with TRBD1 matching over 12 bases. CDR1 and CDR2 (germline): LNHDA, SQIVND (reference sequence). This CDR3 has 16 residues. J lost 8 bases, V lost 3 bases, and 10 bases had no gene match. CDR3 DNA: TGTGCCAGTAGTATGGTATTGGGACAGGGGGCACGGGGCTACACCTTC. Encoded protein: CASSMVLGQGARGYTF.